The clone carrying this TCR beta chain appeared many times. The antigen is unknown. This sample is part of a study of identical twins. Germline-derived CDR1 and CDR2 are DFQATT and SNEGSKA (reference sequence). The CDR3 is 14 amino acids. V gave up 6 bases and J gave up 1 base, with 13 bases separating them. cDNA carried unique molecular identifiers, and a universal primer site was added by template switching. One entry per CDR3 protein, called by TCRdb with MiXCR from the 5' RACE reads. The table shows under 900,000 distinct CDR3 sequences, with approximately 13% occurring only once. Study-wide results and caveats: Findings came from cross-sectional statistics, without long-term follow-up of donors. Abundant beta clonotypes from cord blood bore fewer insertions; memory repertoires lacked this pattern.

These same data were also listed under a study on yellow fever vaccine responses in identical twins.

The sequence came from a woman younger than 35 in good health. The genes are TRBV20-1 and TRBJ1-5, with a weak D call TRBD1 (5 bases). What was sequenced was PBMCs. CDR3 sequence (DNA): TGCAGTGCCCCACCCCGGGACAGCAATCAGCCCCAGCATTTT. Its protein is CSAPPRDSNQPQHF.